The next 29 T cell receptor beta chains were all read from a single sample in a study of control samples from healthy donors and cancer patients. Sequenced by immunoSEQ multiplex PCR; TCRdb stores in-frame clones only, minus some. The data contain approximately 100,000 clones, approximately 92% of them singletons. The sequencing sample was made of blood. The receptors shown here come from a human donor in good health. The donor label of this sample is uncertain.

J is TRBJ2-7 and V is TRBV5-1, with no clear D. This CDR3 is built from 13 residues. Germline V gene lookup returns CDR1 SGHRS and CDR2 YFSETQ. Deletions cut 4 bases from V and 6 bases from J, with 14 bases between. CDR3 in DNA: TGCGCCAGCAGCAACTCCGGCAGACTCGAGCAGTACTTC. It encodes CASSNSGRLEQYF.

A single count supports this clone. The V call is TRBV5-1, the J call TRBJ1-4; TRBD1 aligns across 9 bases. Germline V gives CDR1 SGHRS, CDR2 YFSETQ. The length of the CDR3 is 15 residues. V lost 3 bases to trimming and J lost 3 bases; unmatched junction nucleotides: 3. CDR3 coding DNA: TGCGCCAGCAGCTCCAGACAGGGGGCTAATGAAAAACTGTTTTTT. Its protein is CASSSRQGANEKLFF.

The gene calls are TRBV6-5 and TRBJ1-1, with no clear D. The CDR3 consists of 13 residues. V lost 6 bases to trimming and J lost 1 base, with 9 bases between them. Germline V gives CDR1 MNHEY, CDR2 SVGAGI. The CDR3 coding sequence is TGTGCCAGCAGCGCGGGGAGGAACACTGAAGCTTTCTTT. It specifies CASSAGRNTEAFF.

This clone was detected once. The rearrangement joins TRBV6-6 to TRBJ2-3; D gene ambiguous. Per germline, CDR1 MNHNY and CDR2 SVGAGI (reference sequence). The CDR3 spans 15 residues. V lost 7 bases, J lost 1 base, and 15 bases lay in between. The CDR3 nucleotides read TGTGCCAGCACTTCCCGGTGGCAGGGCACAGATACGCAGTATTTT. Amino acid sequence: CASTSRWQGTDTQYF.

Concerning this clone itself: Other DNA variants within this sample encode the same CDR3. The chain employs TRBV18 and TRBJ1-6, with D hard to call. This CDR3 contains 16 residues. Per the germline V gene, CDR1 is KGHSH and CDR2 is LQKENI. Deletions cut 0 bases from V and 9 bases from J, with 15 bases between. This CDR3 reads CASSPPSEGLRSPLHF. The CDR3 DNA reads as TGTGCCAGCTCACCACCGTCCGAGGGTCTACGTTCACCCCTCCACTTT. Combining the CDR3 with reference TRBV18 and TRBJ1-6 gives the whole variable domain NAGVMQNPRHLVRRRGQEARLRCSPMKGHSHVYWYRQLPEEGLKFMVYLQKENIIDESGMPKERFSAEFPKEGPSILRIQQVVRGDSAAYFCASSPPSEGLRSPLHFGNGTRLTVT.

The CDR3 DNA reads TGCGCCAGCAGCGCCTTGGGGCAGGGTGTATCCTACGAGCAGTACTTC. It translates to CASSALGQGVSYEQYF. The chain has TRBV5-1 and TRBJ2-7, with D possibly TRBD1 on 5 matching bases. The CDR3 loop spans 16 amino acids. Per the germline V gene, CDR1 is SGHRS and CDR2 is YFSETQ. The V and J ends lost 4 bases and 1 base respectively, with 18 bases between them.

The genes are TRBV3-1 (or the pseudogene TRBV3-2) and TRBJ1-1; D gene unclear. CDR1 and CDR2 (germline): LGHDT, YNNKEL (reference sequence). Trimming cost V 4 bases and J 11 bases, with 11 bases left between them. The CDR3 length is 11 residues. CDR3 DNA sequence: TGTGCCAGCAGCCTCAAGGGTGGGGCTTTCTTT. Protein: CASSLKGGAFF.

In its sample, this clone was seen once. The chain carries TRBV2 and TRBJ2-2; no clear D gene. The V gene lost 6 bases and the J gene lost 0 bases, with 8 bases spanning the gap. The CDR3 is 14 residues long. Germline V CDR1 and CDR2: SNHLY, FYNNEI. The CDR3 coding sequence is TGTGCCAGCAGAGGCAGGACGAACACCGGGGAGCTGTTTTTT. Translating gives CASRGRTNTGELFF.

V and J are TRBV28 and TRBJ2-7, with D hard to call. V lost 1 base to trimming and J lost 4 bases, with 11 bases between them. The germline gives CDR1 MDHEN, CDR2 SYDVKM. The CDR3 consists of 14 residues. The DNA of the CDR3 is TGTGCCAGCAGTTTATCAAGCCGGAATTACGAGCAGTACTTC. Translated, it gives CASSLSSRNYEQYF.

The V call is TRBV24-1, the J call TRBJ2-1; D not certain. Trimming removed 9 bases from V and 5 bases from J, with 10 bases in between. There are 12 residues in the CDR3. Germline values: CDR1 KGHDR, CDR2 SFDVKD. CDR3: CATSTSHNEQFF. CDR3 in DNA: TGTGCCACCTCCACAAGCCACAATGAGCAGTTCTTC.

The rearrangement links TRBV30 to TRBJ1-1; D remains ambiguous. The CDR3 extends over 12 amino acids. Trimming shortened V by 4 bases and J by 5 bases, and 11 bases separated the two germline ends. Germline CDR1 GTSNPN, CDR2 SVGIG (reference sequence). CDR3 nucleotide sequence: TGTGCCTGGACTCTAAGGAGGACTGAAGCTTTCTTT. Amino acid sequence: CAWTLRRTEAFF.

Only a few counts were recorded for this clone. CDR3 sequence (DNA): TGTGCCAGTACTATTAGGGGACAGTACACTATCACAGATACGCAGTATTTT. It yields the protein CASTIRGQYTITDTQYF. This chain links TRBV19 with TRBJ2-3, with TRBD1 matching 7 bases. The germline V gene has CDR1 LNHDA and CDR2 SQIVND (reference sequence). V lost 7 bases and J lost 2; bases outside the gene matches: 15. The CDR3 covers 17 residues.

The rearrangement links TRBV5-1 to TRBJ1-2, with 9 bases aligning to TRBD1. CDR3 length: 14 residues. V dropped 5 bases and J dropped 4; count of bases not matched to a gene: 6. Germline V gene data show CDR1 as SGHRS and CDR2 as YFSETQ. The chain's CDR3 is CASRATGGVYGYTF. In nucleotides, the CDR3 is TGCGCCAGCAGAGCGACAGGGGGTGTCTATGGCTACACCTTC.

This chain connects TRBV3-1 (or the pseudogene TRBV3-2) to TRBJ1-1; D possibly corresponds to TRBD1 (5 bases). Per the germline V gene, CDR1 is LGHDT and CDR2 is YNNKEL (reference sequence). CDR3 length: 14 amino acids. The ends were cut back, 1 base at V and 3 bases at J, with 9 bases in the middle. The CDR3 reads CASSQAGRYTEAFF. CDR3 bases: TGTGCCAGCAGCCAAGCGGGGCGGTACACTGAAGCTTTCTTT.

The chain employs TRBV27 and TRBJ2-3; weak D call: TRBD1 (6 bases). CDR1 is MNHEY, CDR2 SMNVEV, per germline (reference sequence). This CDR3 has 14 amino acids. The V end was cut by 5 bases, the J end by 2 bases, with 11 bases between. The CDR3 loop is CASSQNRDTDTQYF. The CDR3 bases are TGTGCCAGCAGTCAGAACAGGGACACAGATACGCAGTATTTT.

The chain recombines TRBV7-6 with TRBJ2-5; TRBD1 agrees at 9 bases. The CDR3 is made up of 16 amino acids. V trimming: 0 bases; J trimming: 3 bases; junction bases outside the gene matches: 5. Germline-derived CDR1 and CDR2 are SGHVS and FNYEAQ. The CDR3 DNA reads TGTGCCAGCAGCTTAGCCCCGGGACAGGGTAAAGAGACCCAGTACTTC. Its translation is CASSLAPGQGKETQYF.

By share of the sample, this clone is medium-sized. The chain combines TRBV4-2 with TRBJ2-7; 7 nucleotides align to TRBD2. This CDR3 contains 14 residues. V was pared by 1 base and J by 5 bases, with 5 bases of the junction left unmatched. Per the germline V gene, CDR1 is LGHNA and CDR2 is YNFKEQ. The CDR3 is CASSQGQRGDEQYF. In DNA form, the CDR3 reads TGTGCCAGCAGCCAAGGCCAGCGGGGCGACGAGCAGTACTTC.

The CDR3 here is CASSRRGGNYGYTF. CDR3 DNA sequence: TGTGCCAGCAGCCGACGCGGCGGGAACTATGGCTACACCTTC. The genes are TRBV27 and TRBJ1-2, with D unclear. The V end lost 6 bases, the J end lost 2 bases, and 13 bases lay between the germline ends. Germline V gene sequence: CDR1 MNHEY, CDR2 SMNVEV (reference sequence). This CDR3 is built from 14 residues.

V is TRBV24-1 and J is TRBJ2-1; D perhaps matches TRBD1 (6 bases). V lost 2 bases and J 7 bases, leaving 14 bases between the germline ends. There are 15 residues in the CDR3. Germline V gives CDR1 KGHDR, CDR2 SFDVKD. This chain's CDR3 is CATSDSRTASNEQFF. The CDR3 nucleotides read TGTGCCACCAGTGATTCTAGGACAGCTAGTAATGAGCAGTTCTTC.

This clone was recorded only once. The chain links TRBV27 to TRBJ2-3; D remains ambiguous. V lost 5 bases to trimming and J lost 1 base, with 16 bases between them. In germline, CDR1 is MNHEY, CDR2 SMNVEV (reference sequence). This CDR3 has 16 amino acids. The CDR3 reads CASSPSMGGRTDTQYF. CDR3 nucleotide sequence: TGTGCCAGCAGTCCATCCATGGGTGGGCGCACAGATACGCAGTATTTT.

This rearrangement joins TRBV27 to TRBJ1-6, with 9 nucleotides matching TRBD1. The CDR3 sequence is 14 residues long. Germline CDR1 and CDR2: MNHEY and SMNVEV (reference sequence). The trim removed 8 bases at V and 8 bases at J, leaving 7 bases unmatched. The CDR3 region is CASGTGSVYSPLHF. CDR3 coding DNA: TGTGCCAGCGGGACAGGGAGTGTTTATTCACCCCTCCACTTT.

The genes are TRBV30 and TRBJ1-2; D gene unclear. CDR1 and CDR2 from the germline V gene are GTSNPN and SVGIG (reference sequence). V was trimmed by 5 bases and J by 8 bases, leaving 12 bases between them. This CDR3 region has 11 residues. CDR3 sequence: CAWSLGLGYTF. CDR3 nucleotide sequence: TGTGCCTGGTCCCTTGGGCTCGGCTACACCTTC.

The J gene is TRBJ2-7, the V gene TRBV7-8, with D possibly being TRBD2 (7 bases). The CDR3 is made up of 15 amino acids. CDR1 is SGHVS and CDR2 is FQNEAQ in the germline V gene. The V gene lost 5 bases and the J gene lost 4 bases, with 18 bases spanning the gap. The CDR3 coding sequence is TGTGCCAGCAGCCCCCGCTTGGGGGGGCCTTACGAGCAGTACTTC. Protein product: CASSPRLGGPYEQYF.

The chain is built from TRBV7-2 and TRBJ1-4, with D unclear. Germline V CDR1 and CDR2: SGHTA, FQGNSA. Between the trimmed V and J ends, which lost 5 bases and 7 bases, there was a span of 11 bases. The CDR3 length is 13 residues. The DNA for the CDR3 is TGTGCCAGCAGCCCCCGGACGGGTGAAAAACTGTTTTTT. This encodes CASSPRTGEKLFF.

This rearrangement joins TRBV12-3 or TRBV12-4 to TRBJ2-2; no clear D. The CDR3 runs 13 residues. V lost 6 bases and J 6 bases, leaving 11 bases between the germline ends. CDR3 region: CASSYDIAGELFF. DNA for the CDR3: TGTGCCAGCAGCTATGACATCGCCGGGGAGCTGTTTTTT.

As for this clone: Other DNA sequences in this sample translate to the same CDR3. This CDR3 reads CASSLRGRYSNQPQHF. CDR3 sequence (DNA): TGTGCCAGTAGCCTACGGGGCAGGTATAGCAATCAGCCCCAGCATTTT. The chain links TRBV19 to TRBJ1-5; possible D gene TRBD1, 5 bases. The CDR3 consists of 16 residues. CDR1 and CDR2 (germline): LNHDA, SQIVND (reference sequence). Deletions cut 6 bases from V and 0 bases from J, with 15 bases between.

The chain carries TRBV6-1 and TRBJ2-1; weak D call: TRBD1 (6 bases). With 4 bases removed from V and 0 bases from J, the gap between germline ends came to 25 bases. The germline CDR1 and CDR2 sequences are MNHNS and SASEGT. The CDR3 runs to 20 residues. For the CDR3, the DNA is TGTGCCAGCAGTGTACCCGCTACACACAGGGTAGGGGCCTCCTACAATGAGCAGTTCTTC. Protein sequence: CASSVPATHRVGASYNEQFF.

V gene TRBV13 combines with J gene TRBJ1-6; D is ambiguous. The CDR3 is made up of 13 amino acids. Deletions cut 0 bases from V and 11 bases from J, with 8 bases between. Germline CDR1 reads PRHDT; CDR2 reads FYEKMQ (reference sequence). For the CDR3, the DNA is TGTGCCAGCAGCTTAGGATTCGGGACACCCCTCCACTTT. It codes for CASSLGFGTPLHF. The full variable domain, with the rest looked up from reference TRBV13 and TRBJ1-6, is AAGVIQSPRHLIKEKRETATLKCYPIPRHDTVYWYQQGPGQDPQFLISFYEKMQSDKGSIPDRFSAQQFSDYHSELNMSSLELGDSALYFCASSLGFGTPLHFGNGTRLTVT.

V is TRBV3-1 (or the pseudogene TRBV3-2) and J is TRBJ2-7; D is possibly TRBD1 (6 bases). The V gene lost 4 bases and the J gene lost 3 bases, with 16 bases spanning the gap. Germline CDR1 LGHDT, CDR2 YNNKEL (reference sequence). The CDR3 is 15 residues long. DNA of the CDR3: TGTGCCAGCAGCCTTGATTTCGGGACATACTACGAGCAGTACTTC. It is translated as CASSLDFGTYYEQYF.